Presented here are 20 T cell receptor beta chains from one specimen sequenced in a study of blood T cell repertoires in COVID-19. This table comes from immunoSEQ multiplex PCR, and its TCRdb copy is limited to in-frame clones, with some not included. Of some 44,000 clones in the sample, about 90% are singletons; the top ten hold about 11%. Input material: peripheral blood. Receptors originate from a human donor in a cohort sampled during active COVID-19.

This chain links TRBV27 with TRBJ2-3, with a weak D call TRBD1 (6 bases). The ends were cut back, 6 bases at V and 5 bases at J, with 15 bases in the middle. The CDR3 totals 14 residues. Germline V gene lookup returns CDR1 MNHEY and CDR2 SMNVEV (reference sequence). Written as DNA, the CDR3 is TGTGCCAGCAGCGCCCCAGGGGCGGGAGATACGCAGTATTTT. Encoded protein: CASSAPGAGDTQYF.

This sequence joins TRBV23-1 and TRBJ2-6; tentative D call: TRBD1 (6 bases). TRBV23-1 is annotated as an ORF whose role is uncertain. V was clipped by 4 bases and J by 1 base, with 8 bases between them. The CDR3 extends over 15 amino acids. In DNA, the CDR3 is TGCGCCAGCAGTCGCGACAGGTCTGGGGCCAACGTCCTGACTTTC. This codes for CASSRDRSGANVLTF.

The chain employs TRBV7-2 and TRBJ2-3; unclear D gene. The CDR3 length is 13 residues. Trimming removed 3 bases from V and 1 base from J, with 5 bases in between. Germline V lookup: CDR1 SGHTA, CDR2 FQGNSA. The CDR3 DNA reads as TGTGCCAGCAGCTTTCCGGGCACAGATACGCAGTATTTT. Protein product: CASSFPGTDTQYF. The variable domain in full, completed from reference TRBV7-2 and TRBJ2-3, reads GAGVSQSPSNKVTEKGKDVELRCDPISGHTALYWYRQSLGQGLEFLIYFQGNSAPDKSGLPSDRFSAERTGGSVSTLTIQRTQQEDSAVYLCASSFPGTDTQYFGPGTRLTVL.

The genes are TRBV5-1 and TRBJ2-1; 14 positions match TRBD2. The V and J ends lost 0 bases and 6 bases, in that order; junction bases with no gene match: 20. The CDR3 has 22 residues. The germline CDR1 and CDR2 sequences are SGHRS and YFSETQ. The CDR3 nucleotides are TGCGCCAGCAGCTTGGCCAATAAGATCGGACTAGCGGGAGGTAGGGCCTTCAATGAGCAGTTCTTC. Residues: CASSLANKIGLAGGRAFNEQFF.

The chain combines TRBV7-3 with TRBJ1-3; D is uncertain. The length of the CDR3 is 15 residues. The ends were cut back, 2 bases at V and 4 bases at J, with 12 bases in the middle. CDR1 and CDR2 from the germline V gene are SGHTA and FQGTGA. As DNA, the CDR3 is TGTGCCAGCAGCTTATCCGGGTCTAGGGGAAACACCATATATTTT. This translates into CASSLSGSRGNTIYF.

The chain uses TRBV5-5 and TRBJ2-5, with TRBD1 as a possible D gene (5 bases). CDR1 and CDR2 (germline): SGHKS, YYEKEE (reference sequence). Trimming left V 2 bases short and J 7 bases short, with 9 bases between. This CDR3 comprises 12 residues. The CDR3 DNA follows: TGTGCCAGCAGCTTAGGGCAGGGGACCCAGTACTTC. Amino acid sequence: CASSLGQGTQYF.

J is TRBJ1-4 and V is TRBV3-1 (or the pseudogene TRBV3-2); 8 bases match TRBD1. The CDR3 is 15 amino acids. Germline assignment: CDR1 LGHDT and CDR2 YNNKEL (reference sequence). Trimming removed 4 bases from V and 8 bases from J; junction bases left unmatched: 9. CDR3 region: CASSPGQGNREKLFF. In DNA, the CDR3 is TGTGCCAGCAGCCCAGGACAGGGCAATCGCGAAAAACTGTTTTTT.

The CDR3 region is CASSFRRLTDTQYF. DNA of the CDR3: TGTGCCAGCAGTTTTCGACGACTCACAGATACGCAGTATTTT. The chain uses TRBV6-5 and TRBJ2-3; D remains unclear. The CDR3 consists of 14 residues. CDR1 and CDR2 from the germline V gene are MNHEY and SVGAGI. Between the trimmed V and J ends, which lost 4 bases and 2 bases, there was a span of 10 bases.

This clone was seen just once. The genes are TRBV30 and TRBJ2-1; D possibly corresponds to TRBD2 (5 bases). CDR1 and CDR2 from the germline V gene are GTSNPN and SVGIG (reference sequence). This CDR3 has 15 amino acids. The V end was cut by 3 bases, the J end by 6 bases, with 18 bases between. CDR3 bases: TGTGCCTGGAGCACCCTAGCTATGTGGGGCAATGAGCAGTTCTTC. Its protein is CAWSTLAMWGNEQFF.

About this clone: Sequence at one end of the junction differs from germline and may be a read error. J is TRBJ2-7 and V is TRBV11-2; 7 bases are shared with TRBD2. From germline, CDR1 is SGHAT and CDR2 FQNNGV. CDR3 length: 13 residues. CDR3 DNA sequence: TGTGCCAGCAGCCCCGGGAGGCAAGTCGAGGAGTACTTC. This translates into CASSPGRQVEEYF.

The chain has TRBV4-2 and TRBJ2-6; 9 bases fit TRBD2. J lost 1 base, V lost 2 bases, and 9 bases had no gene match. The CDR3 contains 19 residues. Per the germline V gene, CDR1 is LGHNA and CDR2 is YNFKEQ. The CDR3: CASSQPPGLALSGANVLTF. CDR3 sequence (DNA): TGTGCCAGCAGCCAACCCCCGGGACTAGCTTTGTCTGGGGCCAACGTCCTGACTTTC.

This chain links TRBV9 with TRBJ2-1; D gene uncertain. The ends were cut back, 4 bases at V and 8 bases at J, with 13 bases in the middle. This CDR3 has 13 amino acids. The germline gives CDR1 SGDLS, CDR2 YYNGEE. The CDR3, as DNA: TGTGCCAGCAGCCCCTCGGTGGGCGATGAGCAGTTCTTC. It yields the protein CASSPSVGDEQFF.

The rearrangement uses TRBV6-2 or TRBV6-3 and TRBJ2-7; 11 positions match TRBD2. This CDR3 is 13 amino acids long. Losses at the gene ends were 6 bases for V and 7 bases for J; bases not matched to a gene: 5. In germline, CDR1 is MNHEY, CDR2 SVGEGT. The CDR3 region is CASSARLAGEQYF. In DNA, the CDR3 is TGTGCCAGCAGCGCTCGACTAGCGGGGGAGCAGTACTTC.

The V and J genes are TRBV2 and TRBJ2-2; 7 bases are a match to TRBD2. CDR1 and CDR2 from the germline V gene are SNHLY and FYNNEI. This CDR3 region has 15 residues. J was trimmed by 4 bases and V by 6 bases; bases with no gene match: 8. The CDR3 nucleotides are TGTGCCAGCAGAGCCGGACTAGGGGCCACCGGGGAGCTGTTTTTT. Its protein is CASRAGLGATGELFF.

CDR3 loop: CASSPRSGRAGGELFF. The CDR3 DNA is TGTGCCAGCTCACCGAGGAGCGGGAGGGCCGGAGGGGAGCTGTTTTTT. The chain couples TRBV18 to TRBJ2-2; 10 nucleotides line up with TRBD2. J was trimmed by 8 bases and V by 3 bases; bases with no gene match: 9. Per the germline V gene, CDR1 is KGHSH and CDR2 is LQKENI. The CDR3 is 16 residues long.

The genes are TRBV15 and TRBJ1-6; 8 nucleotides align to TRBD1. The CDR3 covers 15 residues. Per germline, CDR1 LNHNV and CDR2 YYDKDF (reference sequence). V was pared by 6 bases and J by 10 bases, with 11 bases of the junction left unmatched. The CDR3 DNA sequence: TGTGCCACCAGTCGACAGGGGACAAGGGAGTCACCCCTCCACTTT. It is translated as CATSRQGTRESPLHF. Looking up the rest from reference TRBV15 and TRBJ1-6 gives the full variable domain: DAMVIQNPRYQVTQFGKPVTLSCSQTLNHNVMYWYQQKSSQAPKLLFHYYDKDFNNEADTPDNFQSRRPNTSFCFLDIRSPGLGDTAMYLCATSRQGTRESPLHFGNGTRLTVT.

The chain is built from TRBV10-3 and TRBJ1-5; perhaps TRBD1 as D (6 bases). V was clipped by 0 bases and J by 1 base, with 7 bases between them. CDR1 and CDR2 from the germline V gene are ENHRY and SYGVKD. This CDR3 is built from 15 residues. CDR3 residues: CAISESGGSNQPQHF. For the CDR3, the DNA is TGTGCCATCAGTGAGTCAGGGGGAAGCAATCAGCCCCAGCATTTT.

The J gene is TRBJ2-3, the V gene TRBV5-1, with TRBD2 identical over 7 bases. V dropped 5 bases and J dropped 3; count of bases not matched to a gene: 6. The V gene's germline CDR1 is SGHRS and CDR2 YFSETQ. The CDR3 is made up of 14 amino acids. The CDR3 DNA sequence: TGCGCCAGCAGTCCAGCGGGGTTAACAGATACGCAGTATTTT. Its translation: CASSPAGLTDTQYF.

This clone was counted between two and nine times. The chain joins TRBV19 to TRBJ1-5; 9 positions match TRBD1. There are 18 residues in the CDR3. Germline values: CDR1 LNHDA, CDR2 SQIVND (reference sequence). The trim removed 7 bases at V and 0 bases at J, leaving 13 bases unmatched. The DNA for the CDR3 is TGTGCCAGTACCCCACCGGGACAGGGCTTGGGTAGCAATCAGCCCCAGCATTTT. It specifies CASTPPGQGLGSNQPQHF.

This rearrangement joins TRBV2 to TRBJ1-2; D possibly corresponds to TRBD1 (6 bases). The CDR3 covers 13 residues. Germline V CDR1 and CDR2: SNHLY, FYNNEI. V lost 8 bases and J lost 6, with 16 bases in between. The CDR3 region is CASRYRELDGYTF. Here the CDR3 DNA reads TGTGCCAGCCGATACAGGGAATTGGATGGCTACACCTTC.